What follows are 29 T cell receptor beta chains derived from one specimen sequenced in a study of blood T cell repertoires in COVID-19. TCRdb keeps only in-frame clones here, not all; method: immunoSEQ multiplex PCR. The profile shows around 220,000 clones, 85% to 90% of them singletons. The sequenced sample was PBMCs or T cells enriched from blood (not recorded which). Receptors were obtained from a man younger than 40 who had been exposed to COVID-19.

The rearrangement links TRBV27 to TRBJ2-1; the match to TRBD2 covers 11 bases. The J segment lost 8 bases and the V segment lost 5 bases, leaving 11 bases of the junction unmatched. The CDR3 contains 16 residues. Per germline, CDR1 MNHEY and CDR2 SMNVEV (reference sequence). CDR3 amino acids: CASSPTRLAGFDEQFF. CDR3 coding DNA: TGTGCCAGCAGTCCGACCCGACTAGCGGGGTTTGATGAGCAGTTCTTC.

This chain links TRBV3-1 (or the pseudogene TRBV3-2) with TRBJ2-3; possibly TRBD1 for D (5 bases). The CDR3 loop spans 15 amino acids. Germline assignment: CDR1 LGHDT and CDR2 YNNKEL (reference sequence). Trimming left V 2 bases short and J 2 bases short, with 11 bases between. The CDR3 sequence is CASSQSRDSTDTQYF. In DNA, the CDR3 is TGTGCCAGCAGCCAAAGCAGGGATTCCACAGATACGCAGTATTTT.

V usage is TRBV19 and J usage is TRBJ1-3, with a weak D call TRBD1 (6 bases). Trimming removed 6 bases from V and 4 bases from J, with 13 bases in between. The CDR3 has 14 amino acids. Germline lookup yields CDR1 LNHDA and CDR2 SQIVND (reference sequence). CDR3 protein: CASRKRDNGNTIYF. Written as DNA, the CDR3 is TGTGCCAGTAGGAAGAGGGACAACGGAAACACCATATATTTT.

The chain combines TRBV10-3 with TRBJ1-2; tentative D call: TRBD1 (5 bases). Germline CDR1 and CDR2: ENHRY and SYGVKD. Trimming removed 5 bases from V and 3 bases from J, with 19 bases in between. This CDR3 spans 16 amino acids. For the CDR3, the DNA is TGTGCCATCAGTTCGTCGCCCCTGGGGGGGGACTATGGCTACACCTTC. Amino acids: CAISSSPLGGDYGYTF.

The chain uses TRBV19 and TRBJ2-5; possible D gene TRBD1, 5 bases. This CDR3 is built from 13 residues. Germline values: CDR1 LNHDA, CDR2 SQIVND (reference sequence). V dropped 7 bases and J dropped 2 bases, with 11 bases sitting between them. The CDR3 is CASTSDKQETQYF. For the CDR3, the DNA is TGTGCCAGTACCTCGGACAAGCAAGAGACCCAGTACTTC.

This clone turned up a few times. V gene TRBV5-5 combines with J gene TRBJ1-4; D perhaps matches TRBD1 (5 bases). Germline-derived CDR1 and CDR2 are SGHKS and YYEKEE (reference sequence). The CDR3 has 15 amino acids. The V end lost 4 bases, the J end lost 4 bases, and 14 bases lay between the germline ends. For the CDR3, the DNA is TGTGCCAGCAGCCCCCTGACAGCCTTTAATGAAAAACTGTTTTTT. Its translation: CASSPLTAFNEKLFF.

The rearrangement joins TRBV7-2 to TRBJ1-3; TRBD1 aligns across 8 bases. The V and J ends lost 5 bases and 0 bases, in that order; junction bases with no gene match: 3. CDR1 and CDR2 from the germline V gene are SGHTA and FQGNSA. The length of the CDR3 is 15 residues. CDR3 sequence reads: CASSQDRASGNTIYF. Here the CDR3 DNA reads TGTGCCAGCAGCCAGGACAGGGCCTCTGGAAACACCATATATTTT.

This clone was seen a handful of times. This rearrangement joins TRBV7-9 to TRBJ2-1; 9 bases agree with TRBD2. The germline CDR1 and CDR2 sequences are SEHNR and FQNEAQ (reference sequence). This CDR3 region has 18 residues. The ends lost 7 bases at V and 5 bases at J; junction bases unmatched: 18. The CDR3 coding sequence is TGTGCCAGCACCCCCTCAAGGAGGGCTAGCGGGGCCGACAATGAGCAGTTCTTC. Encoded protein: CASTPSRRASGADNEQFF.

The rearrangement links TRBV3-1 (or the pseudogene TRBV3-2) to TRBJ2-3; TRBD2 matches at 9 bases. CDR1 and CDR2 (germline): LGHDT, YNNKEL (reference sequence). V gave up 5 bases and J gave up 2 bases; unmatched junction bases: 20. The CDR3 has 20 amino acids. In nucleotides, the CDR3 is TGTGCCAGCAGCAACGGCTCCCTCTCAAAGCGGGGGGCGAACACAGATACGCAGTATTTT. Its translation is CASSNGSLSKRGANTDTQYF.

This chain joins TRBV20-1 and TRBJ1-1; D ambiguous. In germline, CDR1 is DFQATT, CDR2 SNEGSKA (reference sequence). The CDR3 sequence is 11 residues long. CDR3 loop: CRALLNTEAFF. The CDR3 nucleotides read TGCAGAGCCCTCCTGAACACTGAAGCTTTCTTT.

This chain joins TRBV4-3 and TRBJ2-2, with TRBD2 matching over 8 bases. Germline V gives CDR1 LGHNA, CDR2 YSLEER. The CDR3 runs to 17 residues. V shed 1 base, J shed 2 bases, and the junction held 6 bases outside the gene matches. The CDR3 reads CASSQGGGSRNTGELFF. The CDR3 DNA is TGCGCCAGCAGCCAAGGCGGGGGGTCGAGAAACACCGGGGAGCTGTTTTTT.

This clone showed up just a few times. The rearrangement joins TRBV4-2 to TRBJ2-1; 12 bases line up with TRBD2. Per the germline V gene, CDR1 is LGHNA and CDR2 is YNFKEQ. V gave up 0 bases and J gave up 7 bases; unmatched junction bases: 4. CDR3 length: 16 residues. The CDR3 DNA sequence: TGTGCCAGCAGCCAAGAAGGACTAGCGGGGAATAATGAGCAGTTCTTC. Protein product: CASSQEGLAGNNEQFF.

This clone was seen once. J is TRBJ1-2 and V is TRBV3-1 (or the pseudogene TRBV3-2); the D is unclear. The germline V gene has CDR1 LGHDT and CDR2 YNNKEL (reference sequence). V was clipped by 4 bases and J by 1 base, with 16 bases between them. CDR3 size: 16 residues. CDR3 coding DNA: TGTGCCAGCAGCCCTATTAAGGGAGCCGGTAACTATGGCTACACCTTC. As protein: CASSPIKGAGNYGYTF.

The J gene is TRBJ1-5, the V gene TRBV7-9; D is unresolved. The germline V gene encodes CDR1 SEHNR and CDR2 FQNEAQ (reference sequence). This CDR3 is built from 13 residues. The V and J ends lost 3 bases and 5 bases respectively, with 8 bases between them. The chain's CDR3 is CASSLEAHQPQHF. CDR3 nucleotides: TGTGCCAGCAGCTTGGAAGCGCATCAGCCCCAGCATTTT.

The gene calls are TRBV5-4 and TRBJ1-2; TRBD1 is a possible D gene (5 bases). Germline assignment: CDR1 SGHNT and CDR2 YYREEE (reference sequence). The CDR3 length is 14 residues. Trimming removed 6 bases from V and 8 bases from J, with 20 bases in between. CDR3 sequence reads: CASTGSGRRGGYTF. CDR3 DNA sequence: TGTGCCAGCACTGGATCGGGGAGACGGGGGGGCTACACCTTC.

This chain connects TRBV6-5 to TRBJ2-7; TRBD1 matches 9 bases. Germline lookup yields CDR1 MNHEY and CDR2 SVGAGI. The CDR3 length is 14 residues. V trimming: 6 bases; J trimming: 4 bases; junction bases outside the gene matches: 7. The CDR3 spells CASSLDRGTYEQYF. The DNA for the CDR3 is TGTGCCAGCAGCCTGGACAGGGGAACATACGAGCAGTACTTC.

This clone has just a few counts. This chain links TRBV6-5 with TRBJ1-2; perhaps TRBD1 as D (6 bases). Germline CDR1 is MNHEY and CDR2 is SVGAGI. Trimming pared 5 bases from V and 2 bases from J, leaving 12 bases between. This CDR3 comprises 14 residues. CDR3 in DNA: TGTGCCAGCAGTCCGGACAGCTGGAACTATGGCTACACCTTC. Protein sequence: CASSPDSWNYGYTF.

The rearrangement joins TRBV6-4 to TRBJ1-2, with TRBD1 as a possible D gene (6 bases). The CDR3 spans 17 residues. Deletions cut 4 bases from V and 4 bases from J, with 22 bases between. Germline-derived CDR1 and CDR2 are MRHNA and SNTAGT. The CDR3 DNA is TGTGCCAGCAGTGCCCACGGGGGGGGCGGCCGAGGCTATGGCTACACCTTC. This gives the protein CASSAHGGGGRGYGYTF.

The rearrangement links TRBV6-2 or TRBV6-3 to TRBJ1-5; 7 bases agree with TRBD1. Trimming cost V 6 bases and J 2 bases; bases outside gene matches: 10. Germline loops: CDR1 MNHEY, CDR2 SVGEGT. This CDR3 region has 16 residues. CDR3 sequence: CASSRSRGRGNQPQHF. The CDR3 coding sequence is TGTGCCAGCAGCCGCAGTAGGGGGCGAGGCAATCAGCCCCAGCATTTT.

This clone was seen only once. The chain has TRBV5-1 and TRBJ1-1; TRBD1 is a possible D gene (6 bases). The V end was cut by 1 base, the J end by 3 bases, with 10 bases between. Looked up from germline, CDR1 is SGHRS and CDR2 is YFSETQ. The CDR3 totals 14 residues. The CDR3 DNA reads TGCGCCAGCAGCTTGCGTTCAGGGGACACTGAAGCTTTCTTT. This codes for CASSLRSGDTEAFF.

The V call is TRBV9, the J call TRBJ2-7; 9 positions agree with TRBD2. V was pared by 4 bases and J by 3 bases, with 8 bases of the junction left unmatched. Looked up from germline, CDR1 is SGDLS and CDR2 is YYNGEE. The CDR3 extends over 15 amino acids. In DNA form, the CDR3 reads TGTGCCAGCAGCCCAGGGACTAGCTTCAGCTACGAGCAGTACTTC. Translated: CASSPGTSFSYEQYF. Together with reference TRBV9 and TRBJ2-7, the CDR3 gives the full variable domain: DSGVTQTPKHLITATGQRVTLRCSPRSGDLSVYWYQQSLDQGLQFLIQYYNGEERAKGNILERFSAQQFPDLHSELNLSSLELGDSALYFCASSPGTSFSYEQYFGPGTRLTVT.

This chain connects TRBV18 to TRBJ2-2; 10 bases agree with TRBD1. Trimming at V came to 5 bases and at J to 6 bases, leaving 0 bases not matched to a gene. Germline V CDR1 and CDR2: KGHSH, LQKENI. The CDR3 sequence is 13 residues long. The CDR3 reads CASSGQGAGELFF. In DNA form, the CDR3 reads TGTGCCAGCTCAGGACAGGGGGCCGGGGAGCTGTTTTTT.

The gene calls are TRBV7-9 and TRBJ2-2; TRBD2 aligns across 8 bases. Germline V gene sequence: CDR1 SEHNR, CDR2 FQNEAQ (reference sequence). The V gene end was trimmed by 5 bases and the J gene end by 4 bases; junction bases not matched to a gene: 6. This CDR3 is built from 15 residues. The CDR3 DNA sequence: TGTGCCAGCAGCCCGCCCGGGAGGGGCACCGGGGAGCTGTTTTTT. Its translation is CASSPPGRGTGELFF.

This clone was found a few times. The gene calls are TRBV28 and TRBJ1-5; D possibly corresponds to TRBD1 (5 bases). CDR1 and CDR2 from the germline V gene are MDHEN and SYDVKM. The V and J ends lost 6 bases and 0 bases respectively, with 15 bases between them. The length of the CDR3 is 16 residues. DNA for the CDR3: TGTGCCAGCAGCCCCGCGGGACGGGATAGCAATCAGCCCCAGCATTTT. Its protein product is CASSPAGRDSNQPQHF.

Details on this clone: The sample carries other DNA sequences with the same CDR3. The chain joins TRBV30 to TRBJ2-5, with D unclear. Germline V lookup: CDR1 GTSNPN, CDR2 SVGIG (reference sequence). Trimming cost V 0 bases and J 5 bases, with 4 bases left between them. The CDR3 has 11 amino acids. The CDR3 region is CAWSVGETQYF. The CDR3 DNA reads TGTGCCTGGAGTGTCGGGGAGACCCAGTACTTC.

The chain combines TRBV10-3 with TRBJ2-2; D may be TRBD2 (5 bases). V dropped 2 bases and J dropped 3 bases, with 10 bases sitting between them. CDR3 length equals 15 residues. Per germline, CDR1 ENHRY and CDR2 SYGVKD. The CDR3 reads CAISERLADTGELFF. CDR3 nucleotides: TGTGCCATCAGTGAGAGGCTAGCAGACACCGGGGAGCTGTTTTTT.

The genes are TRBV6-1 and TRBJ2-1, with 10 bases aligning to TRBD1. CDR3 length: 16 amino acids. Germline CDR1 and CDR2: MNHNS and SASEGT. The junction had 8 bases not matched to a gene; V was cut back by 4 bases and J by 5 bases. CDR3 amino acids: CASSALLGQGNNEQFF. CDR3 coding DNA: TGTGCCAGCAGTGCCCTCCTGGGACAGGGGAACAATGAGCAGTTCTTC.

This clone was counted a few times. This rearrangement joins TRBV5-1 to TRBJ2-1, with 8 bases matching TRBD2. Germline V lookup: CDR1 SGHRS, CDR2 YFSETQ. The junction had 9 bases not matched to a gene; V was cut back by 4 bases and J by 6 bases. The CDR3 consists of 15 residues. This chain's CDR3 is CASSPRTSFANEQFF. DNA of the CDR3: TGCGCCAGCAGCCCCCGGACTAGCTTTGCCAATGAGCAGTTCTTC.

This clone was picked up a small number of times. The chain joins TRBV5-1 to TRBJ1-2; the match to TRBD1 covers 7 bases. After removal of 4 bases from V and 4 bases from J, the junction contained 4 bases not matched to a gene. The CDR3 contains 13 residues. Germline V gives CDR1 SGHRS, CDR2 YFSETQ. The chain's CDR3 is CASSEQGSYGYTF. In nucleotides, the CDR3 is TGCGCCAGCAGCGAACAGGGGAGCTATGGCTACACCTTC.